This T cell receptor (beta chain) was captured by sequencing in a study of blood T cell repertoires in COVID-19. V lost 0 bases, J lost 3 bases, and 12 bases lay in between. This CDR3 spans 15 amino acids. In germline, CDR1 is LGHNA, CDR2 YNFKEQ. Under the authors' procedure: Scientists estimated how many nucleated cells there were by amplifying reference gene primers. The data were produced by immunoSEQ multiplex PCR, yet TCRdb's version contains in-frame clones alone and is incomplete. The V and J calls and clone size are taken from that table; D and trimming were inferred from the DNA. The sample includes around 250,000 clones, around 83% of them seen just once.

Sequenced input: peripheral blood. The clonotype comes from a young man with active or convalescent COVID-19. The chain has TRBV4-2 and TRBJ2-7; D possibly corresponds to TRBD1 (6 bases). CDR3 in DNA: TGTGCCAGCAGCCAAGAAGTAGTAGGGGGCTACGAGCAGTACTTC. This sequence encodes CASSQEVVGGYEQYF.